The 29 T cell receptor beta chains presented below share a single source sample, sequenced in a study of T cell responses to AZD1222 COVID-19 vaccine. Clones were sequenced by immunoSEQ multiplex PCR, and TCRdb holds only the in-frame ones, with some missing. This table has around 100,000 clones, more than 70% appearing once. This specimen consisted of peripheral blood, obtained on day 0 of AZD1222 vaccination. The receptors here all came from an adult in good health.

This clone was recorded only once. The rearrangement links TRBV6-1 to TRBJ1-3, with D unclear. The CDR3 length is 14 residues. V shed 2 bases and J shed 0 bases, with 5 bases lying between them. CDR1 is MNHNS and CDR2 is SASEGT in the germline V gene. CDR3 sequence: CASSEPISGNTIYF. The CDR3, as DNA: TGTGCCAGCAGTGAACCCATCTCTGGAAACACCATATATTTT.

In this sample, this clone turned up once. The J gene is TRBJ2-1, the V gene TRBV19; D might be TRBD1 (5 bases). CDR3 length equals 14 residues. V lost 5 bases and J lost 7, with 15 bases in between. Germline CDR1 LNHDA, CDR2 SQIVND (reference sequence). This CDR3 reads CASSLNRLGNEQFF. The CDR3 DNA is TGTGCCAGTAGTCTGAACAGGTTAGGAAATGAGCAGTTCTTC. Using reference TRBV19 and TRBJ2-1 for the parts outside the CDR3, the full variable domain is DGGITQSPKYLFRKEGQNVTLSCEQNLNHDAMYWYRQDPGQGLRLIYYSQIVNDFQKGDIAEGYSVSREKKESFPLTVTSAQKNPTAFYLCASSLNRLGNEQFFGPGTRLTVL.

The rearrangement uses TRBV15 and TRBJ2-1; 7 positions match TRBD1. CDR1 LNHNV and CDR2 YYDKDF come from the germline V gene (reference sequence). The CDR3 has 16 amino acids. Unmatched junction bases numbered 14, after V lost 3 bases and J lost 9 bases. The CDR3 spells CATSRDRFSLYGEQFF. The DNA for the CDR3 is TGTGCCACCAGCAGGGACAGGTTTTCTTTGTATGGTGAGCAGTTCTTC.

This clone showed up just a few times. In DNA, the CDR3 is TGCGCCAGCAGCGGAGTACAGGGGAAGGATGGCTACACCTTC. It yields the protein CASSGVQGKDGYTF. V is TRBV5-1 and J is TRBJ1-2, with 7 bases lining up with TRBD1. Germline V gives CDR1 SGHRS, CDR2 YFSETQ. V lost 4 bases and J lost 6; bases outside the gene matches: 9. CDR3 size: 14 residues.

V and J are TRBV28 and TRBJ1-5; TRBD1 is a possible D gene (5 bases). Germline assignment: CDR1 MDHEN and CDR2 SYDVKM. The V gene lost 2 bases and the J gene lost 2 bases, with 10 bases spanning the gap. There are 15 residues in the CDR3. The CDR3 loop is CASSLSGGGNQPQHF. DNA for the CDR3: TGTGCCAGCAGTTTAAGCGGGGGTGGCAATCAGCCCCAGCATTTT.

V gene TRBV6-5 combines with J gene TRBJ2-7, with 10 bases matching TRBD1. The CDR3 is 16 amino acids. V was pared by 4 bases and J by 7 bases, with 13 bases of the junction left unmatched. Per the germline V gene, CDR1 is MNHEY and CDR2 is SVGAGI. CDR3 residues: CASSSTGGGRSREQYV. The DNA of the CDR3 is TGTGCCAGCAGTTCGACAGGGGGCGGCCGGTCTCGGGAGCAGTACGTC.

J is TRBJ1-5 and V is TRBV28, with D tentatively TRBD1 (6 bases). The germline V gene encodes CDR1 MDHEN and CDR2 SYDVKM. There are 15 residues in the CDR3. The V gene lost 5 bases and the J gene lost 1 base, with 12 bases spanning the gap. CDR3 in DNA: TGTGCCAGCAGTCTAATCCAGGGGAGCAATCAGCCCCAGCATTTT. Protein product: CASSLIQGSNQPQHF.

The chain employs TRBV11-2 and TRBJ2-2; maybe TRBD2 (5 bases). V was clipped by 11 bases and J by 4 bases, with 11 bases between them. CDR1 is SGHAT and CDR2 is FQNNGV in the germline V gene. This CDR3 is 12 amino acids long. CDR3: CAGRAATGELFF. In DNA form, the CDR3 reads TGTGCCGGGCGGGCTGCCACCGGGGAGCTGTTTTTT.

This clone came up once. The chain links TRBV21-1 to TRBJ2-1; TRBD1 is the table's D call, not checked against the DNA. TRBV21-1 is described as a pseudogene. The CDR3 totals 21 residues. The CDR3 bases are TGTGCCAGCAGCAAAGGTAAGGGGGCGGGAAAAGGGAAGCCAGAAAACAATGAGCAGTTCTTC. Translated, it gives CASSKGKGAGKGKPENNEQFF.

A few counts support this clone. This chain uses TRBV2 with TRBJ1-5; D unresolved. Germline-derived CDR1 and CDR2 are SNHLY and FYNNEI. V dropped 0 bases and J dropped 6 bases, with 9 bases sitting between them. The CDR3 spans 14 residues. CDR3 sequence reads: CASSEAVGIQPQHF. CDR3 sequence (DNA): TGTGCCAGCAGTGAAGCGGTGGGGATTCAGCCCCAGCATTTT. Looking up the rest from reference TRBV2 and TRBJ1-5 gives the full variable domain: EPEVTQTPSHQVTQMGQEVILRCVPISNHLYFYWYRQILGQKVEFLVSFYNNEISEKSEIFDDQFSVERPDGSNFTLKIRSTKLEDSAMYFCASSEAVGIQPQHFGDGTRLSIL.

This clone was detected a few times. The CDR3 nucleotides are TGTGCCAGCAGCCCAGGGACTAGCGGGATCTACGAGCAGTACTTC. This sequence encodes CASSPGTSGIYEQYF. This chain connects TRBV5-4 to TRBJ2-7, with TRBD2 matching over 13 bases. CDR1 SGHNT and CDR2 YYREEE come from the germline V gene (reference sequence). CDR3 length: 15 residues. V trimming: 4 bases; J trimming: 3 bases; junction bases outside the gene matches: 4.

CDR3 coding DNA: TGTGCCAGCAGCTTGTACGGGGGTGAGCAGTTCTTC. It translates to CASSLYGGEQFF. The chain has TRBV5-8 and TRBJ2-1; possible D gene TRBD2, 6 bases. Germline-derived CDR1 and CDR2 are SGHTS and YDEGEE. The CDR3 sequence is 12 residues long. V was trimmed by 1 base and J by 9 bases, leaving 8 bases between them.

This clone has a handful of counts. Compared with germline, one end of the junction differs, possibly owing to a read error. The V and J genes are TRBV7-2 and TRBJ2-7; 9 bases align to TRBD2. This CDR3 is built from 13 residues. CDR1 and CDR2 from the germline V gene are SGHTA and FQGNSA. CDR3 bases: TGTGCCAGCAGCTTAGAAATCGGCGGGAGGGGCGACTTC. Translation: CASSLEIGGRGDF. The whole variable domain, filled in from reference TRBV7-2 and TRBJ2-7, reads GAGVSQSPSNKVTEKGKDVELRCDPISGHTALYWYRQSLGQGLEFLIYFQGNSAPDKSGLPSDRFSAERTGGSVSTLTIQRTQQEDSAVYLCASSLEIGGRGDFGPGTRLTVT.

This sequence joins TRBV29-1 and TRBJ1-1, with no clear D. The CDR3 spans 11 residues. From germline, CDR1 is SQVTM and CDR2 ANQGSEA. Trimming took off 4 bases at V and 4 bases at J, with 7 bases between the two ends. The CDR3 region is CSVVRGTEAFF. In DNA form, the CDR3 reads TGCAGCGTTGTGCGGGGCACTGAAGCTTTCTTT. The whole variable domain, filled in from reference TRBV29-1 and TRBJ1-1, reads SAVISQKPSRDICQRGTSLTIQCQVDSQVTMMFWYRQQPGQSLTLIATANQGSEATYESGFVIDKFPISRPNLTFSTLTVSNMSPEDSSIYLCSVVRGTEAFFGQGTRLTVV.

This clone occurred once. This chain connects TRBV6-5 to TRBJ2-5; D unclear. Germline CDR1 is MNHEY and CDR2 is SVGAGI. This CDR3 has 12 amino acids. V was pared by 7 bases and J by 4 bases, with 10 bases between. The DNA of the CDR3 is TGTGCCAGCATAGAGAATGGAGAGACCCAGTACTTC. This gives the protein CASIENGETQYF.

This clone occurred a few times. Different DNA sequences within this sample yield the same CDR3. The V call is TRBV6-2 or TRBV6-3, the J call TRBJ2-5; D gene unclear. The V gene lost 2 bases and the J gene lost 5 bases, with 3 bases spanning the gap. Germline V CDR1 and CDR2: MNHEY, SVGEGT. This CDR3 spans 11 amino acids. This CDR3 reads CASSYGETQYF. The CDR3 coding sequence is TGTGCCAGCAGTTACGGGGAGACCCAGTACTTC.

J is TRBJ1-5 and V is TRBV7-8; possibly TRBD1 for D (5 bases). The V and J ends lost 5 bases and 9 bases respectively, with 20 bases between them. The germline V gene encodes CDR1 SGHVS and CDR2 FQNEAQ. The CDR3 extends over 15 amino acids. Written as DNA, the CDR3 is TGTGCCAGCAGCCCCGGACCAGTAGGGGTTCCGCCCCAGCATTTT. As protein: CASSPGPVGVPPQHF. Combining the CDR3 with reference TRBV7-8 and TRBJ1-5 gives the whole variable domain GAGVSQSPRYKVAKRGQDVALRCDPISGHVSLFWYQQALGQGPEFLTYFQNEAQLDKSGLPSDRFFAERPEGSVSTLKIQRTQQEDSAVYLCASSPGPVGVPPQHFGDGTRLSIL.

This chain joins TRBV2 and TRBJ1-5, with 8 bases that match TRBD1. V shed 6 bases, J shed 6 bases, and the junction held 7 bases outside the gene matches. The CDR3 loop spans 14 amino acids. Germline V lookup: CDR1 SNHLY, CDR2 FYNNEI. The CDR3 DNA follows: TGTGCCAGCAGGGTTACAGGGGGAAGTCAGCCCCAGCATTTT. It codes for CASRVTGGSQPQHF.

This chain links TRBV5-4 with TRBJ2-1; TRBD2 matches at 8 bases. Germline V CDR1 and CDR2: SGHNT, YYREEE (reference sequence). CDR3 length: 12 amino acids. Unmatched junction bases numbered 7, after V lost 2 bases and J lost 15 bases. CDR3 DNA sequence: TGTGCCAGCAGCTTCCCCGGGGGGGCTGCGTTCTTC. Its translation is CASSFPGGAAFF.

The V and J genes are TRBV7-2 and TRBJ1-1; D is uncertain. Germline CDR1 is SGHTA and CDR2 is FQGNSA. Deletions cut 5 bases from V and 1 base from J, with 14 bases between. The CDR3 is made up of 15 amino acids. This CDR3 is CASSVTVRSNTEAFF. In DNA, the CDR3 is TGTGCCAGCAGCGTAACGGTACGGTCGAACACTGAAGCTTTCTTT.

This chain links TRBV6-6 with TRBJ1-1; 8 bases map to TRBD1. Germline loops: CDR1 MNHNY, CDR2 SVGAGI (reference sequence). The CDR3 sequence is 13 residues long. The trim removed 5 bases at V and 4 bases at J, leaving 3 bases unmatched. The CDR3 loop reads CASSRTGTTEAFF. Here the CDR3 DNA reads TGTGCCAGCAGTAGGACAGGGACCACTGAAGCTTTCTTT.

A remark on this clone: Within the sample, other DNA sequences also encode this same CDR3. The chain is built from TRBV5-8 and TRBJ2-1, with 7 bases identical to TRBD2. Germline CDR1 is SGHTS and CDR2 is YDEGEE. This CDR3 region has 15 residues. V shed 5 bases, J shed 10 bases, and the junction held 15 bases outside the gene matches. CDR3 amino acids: CASSQRLAGNREQFF. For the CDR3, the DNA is TGTGCCAGCAGTCAAAGACTAGCAGGCAATAGGGAGCAGTTCTTC.

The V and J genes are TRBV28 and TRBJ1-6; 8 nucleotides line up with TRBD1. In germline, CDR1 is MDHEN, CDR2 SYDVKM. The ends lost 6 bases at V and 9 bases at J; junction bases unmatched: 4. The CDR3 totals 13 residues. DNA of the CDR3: TGTGCCAGCAGGTGGACAGGGAGTTCACCCCTCCACTTT. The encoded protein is CASRWTGSSPLHF.

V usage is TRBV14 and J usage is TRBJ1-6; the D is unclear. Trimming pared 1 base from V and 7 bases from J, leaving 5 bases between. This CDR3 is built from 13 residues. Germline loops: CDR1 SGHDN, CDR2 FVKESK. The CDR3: CASSQVRNSPLHF. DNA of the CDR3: TGTGCCAGCAGCCAAGTGCGGAATTCACCCCTCCACTTT. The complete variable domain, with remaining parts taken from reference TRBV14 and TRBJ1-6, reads EAGVTQFPSHSVIEKGQTVTLRCDPISGHDNLYWYRRVMGKEIKFLLHFVKESKQDESGMPNNRFLAERTGGTYSTLKVQPAELEDSGVYFCASSQVRNSPLHFGNGTRLTVT.

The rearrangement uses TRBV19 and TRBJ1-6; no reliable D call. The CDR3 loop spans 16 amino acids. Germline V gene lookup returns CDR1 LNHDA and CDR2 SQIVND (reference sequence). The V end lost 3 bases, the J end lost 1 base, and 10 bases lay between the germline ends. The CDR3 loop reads CASSIDPGSYNSPLHF. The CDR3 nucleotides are TGTGCCAGTAGTATTGACCCCGGATCCTATAATTCACCCCTCCACTTT.

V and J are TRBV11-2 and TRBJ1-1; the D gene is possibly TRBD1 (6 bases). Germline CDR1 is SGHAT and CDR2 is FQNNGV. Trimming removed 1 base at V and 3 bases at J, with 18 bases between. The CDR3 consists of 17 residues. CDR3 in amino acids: CASSLVRAGARDTEAFF. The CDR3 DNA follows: TGTGCCAGCAGCTTAGTACGGGCAGGGGCTAGGGACACTGAAGCTTTCTTT.

In DNA, the CDR3 is TGTGCCAGCAGTACATACGGGGATAGCAATCAGCCCCAGCATTTT. Translated: CASSTYGDSNQPQHF. The chain carries TRBV6-5 and TRBJ1-5, with D unresolved. This CDR3 is 15 amino acids long. Trimming removed 5 bases from V and 0 bases from J, with 11 bases in between. The germline V gene encodes CDR1 MNHEY and CDR2 SVGAGI.

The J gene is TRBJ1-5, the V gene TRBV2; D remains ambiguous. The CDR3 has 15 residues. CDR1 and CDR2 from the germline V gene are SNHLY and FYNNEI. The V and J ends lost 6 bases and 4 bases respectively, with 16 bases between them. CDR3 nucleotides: TGTGCCAGCAGCGAGGCGGGGAGACGGAATCAGCCCCAGCATTTT. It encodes CASSEAGRRNQPQHF.

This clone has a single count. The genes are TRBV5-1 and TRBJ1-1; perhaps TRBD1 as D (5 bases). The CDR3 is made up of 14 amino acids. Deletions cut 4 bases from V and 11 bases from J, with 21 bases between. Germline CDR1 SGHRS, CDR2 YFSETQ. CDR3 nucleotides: TGCGCCAGCAGCCAGGGTGAGGAGGGAGGGATGGCTTTCTTT. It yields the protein CASSQGEEGGMAFF.